The 8 T cell receptor beta chains below were found in one sample sequenced in a study of control samples from healthy donors and cancer patients. The data were produced by immunoSEQ multiplex PCR, yet TCRdb's version contains in-frame clones alone and is incomplete. Of approximately 150,000 clones listed, around 90% are singletons. Material for sequencing was blood. These receptors were taken from a man younger than 35 in good health.

The chain uses TRBV28 and TRBJ1-4; maybe TRBD1 (5 bases). Trimming took off 3 bases at V and 13 bases at J, with 15 bases between the two ends. The CDR3 sequence is 13 residues long. The germline CDR1 and CDR2 sequences are MDHEN and SYDVKM. The CDR3 DNA sequence: TGTGCCAGCAGTTTCCCGATGCGGGGGGGACTGTTTTTT. Translating gives CASSFPMRGGLFF.

This sequence joins TRBV19 and TRBJ2-7, with D uncertain. Germline V gene data show CDR1 as LNHDA and CDR2 as SQIVND (reference sequence). The V end lost 5 bases, the J end lost 4 bases, and 15 bases lay between the germline ends. The CDR3 has 14 amino acids. CDR3 sequence (DNA): TGTGCCAGTAGTCCCGCGGTGTGGCAGTACGAGCAGTACTTC. The encoded protein is CASSPAVWQYEQYF.

Of note for this clone: Other DNA sequences in this specimen translate into the identical CDR3. This chain links TRBV30 with TRBJ1-4; D uncertain. The CDR3 spans 13 residues. Germline CDR1 is GTSNPN and CDR2 is SVGIG (reference sequence). V was clipped by 1 base and J by 4 bases, with 7 bases between them. The CDR3 region is CAWSGTGNEKLFF. CDR3 DNA: TGTGCCTGGAGTGGGACGGGTAATGAAAAACTGTTTTTT.

This chain connects TRBV7-9 to TRBJ2-3; maybe TRBD2 (6 bases). Germline lookup yields CDR1 SEHNR and CDR2 FQNEAQ (reference sequence). This CDR3 contains 17 residues. The V gene lost 4 bases and the J gene lost 2 bases, with 19 bases spanning the gap. CDR3 nucleotide sequence: TGTGCCAGCAGCTCCTTTGGGGCAGGGAGGTTCACAGATACGCAGTATTTT. This gives the protein CASSSFGAGRFTDTQYF.

This clone was counted a single time. The chain recombines TRBV28 with TRBJ1-2; tentative D call: TRBD1 (5 bases). CDR3 length: 13 residues. Trimming stripped 3 bases from V and 7 bases from J, with 12 bases between. CDR1 and CDR2 from the germline V gene are MDHEN and SYDVKM. Written as DNA, the CDR3 is TGTGCCAGCAGTTTTGGGGCAGGGACTGGCTACACCTTC. It specifies CASSFGAGTGYTF.

J is TRBJ2-5 and V is TRBV19, with TRBD1 matching over 7 bases. This CDR3 region has 13 residues. Per germline, CDR1 LNHDA and CDR2 SQIVND (reference sequence). The V gene end was trimmed by 4 bases and the J gene end by 3 bases; junction bases not matched to a gene: 2. The CDR3 sequence: CASSTTGKETQYF. Here the CDR3 DNA reads TGTGCCAGTAGTACGACAGGGAAAGAGACCCAGTACTTC.

The CDR3 coding sequence is TGTGCCAGTACCGTGGACGATGGCTACACCTTC. Translating gives CASTVDDGYTF. The rearrangement links TRBV19 to TRBJ1-2; D is undetermined. This CDR3 has 11 amino acids. V shed 7 bases and J shed 6 bases, with 9 bases lying between them. CDR1 and CDR2 (germline): LNHDA, SQIVND (reference sequence).

This clone was observed a few times. The chain links TRBV5-4 to TRBJ1-2, with a weak D call TRBD1 (6 bases). Germline V lookup: CDR1 SGHNT, CDR2 YYREEE (reference sequence). Trimming removed 4 bases at V and 13 bases at J, with 32 bases between. This CDR3 spans 17 amino acids. For the CDR3, the DNA is TGTGCCAGCAGCGCCTGGGGGACGGCTGGACCTAATCGGGGGGCCACCTTC. It yields the protein CASSAWGTAGPNRGATF.